Here is one TCR beta chain with its context. Its cognate antigen is unknown. Some clones are missing from TCRdb's copy, which holds only in-frame ones; the method was immunoSEQ multiplex PCR. The profile shows nearly 45,000 clones, more than 85% of them singletons. The germline gives CDR1 MDHEN, CDR2 SYDVKM. The V gene lost 1 base and the J gene lost 5 bases, with 14 bases spanning the gap. The CDR3 runs to 15 residues. This sample is drawn from a study of graft-versus-host responses after intestinal transplantation. Study summary: Anti-thymocyte globulin induction was given to all recipients, followed by tacrolimus and steroids for 2 to 4 years.

Study-wide results and limits: Marrow from the recipient contained GvH clones, some of which had appeared first in ileum or blood. Peak GvH clone levels in circulation were associated with early post-transplant HvG declines.

The TCR sequence derives from a human patient who received an intestinal transplant, so some T cells may come from the graft donor. This chain joins TRBV28 and TRBJ1-2, with D hard to call. The sample consisted of PBMCs, taken 524 days after transplant. The CDR3 coding sequence is TGTGCCAGCAGTTTATCGGGCAGGACCGGATATGGCTACACCTTC. Protein: CASSLSGRTGYGYTF.